A single sample gave rise to the 25 T cell receptor beta chains below, sequenced in a study of cytomegalovirus exposure and HLA in healthy donors. The primer mix had 60 Vbeta and 13 Jbeta primers. Only in-frame clones appear in the TCRdb table, and some are missing; sequencing was by immunoSEQ multiplex PCR. Of over 150,000 clones in the sample, 77% were seen once. Sequenced input: PBMCs. The receptors were sampled from a woman aged 55-69 years in good health and CMV-seropositive.

The chain uses TRBV5-4 and TRBJ2-5; 9 bases are a match to TRBD1. Germline V CDR1 and CDR2: SGHNT, YYREEE (reference sequence). V was pared by 2 bases and J by 5 bases, with 7 bases of the junction left unmatched. There are 15 residues in the CDR3. The DNA of the CDR3 is TGTGCCAGCAGCTTATCCGACAGGGGGAGGGAGACCCAGTACTTC. The encoded protein is CASSLSDRGRETQYF.

The rearrangement joins TRBV21-1 to TRBJ2-1; the table's D call of TRBD1 was not tested on the DNA. TRBV21-1 is a pseudogene segment. This CDR3 has 15 residues. CDR3 DNA: TGTGCCAGCACCTTGGACAGGGGGCTCCACAATGAGCAGTTCTTC. Its protein is CASTLDRGLHNEQFF.

This rearrangement joins TRBV6-5 to TRBJ1-2; perhaps TRBD1 as D (6 bases). Germline V gene data show CDR1 as MNHEY and CDR2 as SVGAGI. Trimming removed 2 bases at V and 5 bases at J, with 15 bases between. This CDR3 comprises 15 residues. The CDR3 DNA follows: TGTGCCAGCAGTTACCAAACCGGGACACCTTATGGCTACACCTTC. It yields the protein CASSYQTGTPYGYTF.

The chain recombines TRBV7-3 with TRBJ2-7, with 8 bases lining up with TRBD2. Germline V gene lookup returns CDR1 SGHTA and CDR2 FQGTGA. With V trimmed by 5 bases and J by 3 bases, 3 bases remained unmatched. The CDR3 sequence is 13 residues long. The CDR3 here is CASSTSGGYEQYF. The CDR3 nucleotides are TGTGCCAGCAGCACTAGCGGAGGCTACGAGCAGTACTTC.

Regarding this clone: The same CDR3 also results from other DNA sequences found in this sample. This rearrangement joins TRBV5-1 to TRBJ2-6; no firm D call. This CDR3 comprises 14 residues. V lost 2 bases, J lost 3 bases, and 6 bases lay in between. Per the germline V gene, CDR1 is SGHRS and CDR2 is YFSETQ. CDR3 in amino acids: CASSFGGGANVLTF. In DNA form, the CDR3 reads TGCGCCAGCAGCTTCGGTGGTGGGGCCAACGTCCTGACTTTC.

Notes on this clone: A junction end diverges from the germline sequence, so it may reflect a read error. The chain has TRBV18 and TRBJ2-5, with a weak D call TRBD1 (6 bases). The CDR3 length is 13 residues. Germline-derived CDR1 and CDR2 are KGHSH and LQKENI. The CDR3 is CAGSPTGEETQYF. The CDR3 region has the DNA TGTGCCGGCTCACCGACAGGAGAAGAGACCCAGTACTTC.

The chain combines TRBV4-1 with TRBJ2-1; 14 bases align to TRBD2. The CDR3 contains 16 residues. The germline V gene encodes CDR1 MGHRA and CDR2 YSYEKL. J gave up 9 bases and V 4 bases, and 8 bases lay outside the gene matches. CDR3 region: CASSPLTSGRAREQFF. Here the CDR3 DNA reads TGCGCCAGCAGCCCGTTGACTAGCGGGAGGGCCCGTGAGCAGTTCTTC.

Only a few counts were recorded for this clone. The chain couples TRBV15 to TRBJ1-3; D remains unclear. Per germline, CDR1 LNHNV and CDR2 YYDKDF (reference sequence). V shed 1 base and J shed 2 bases, with 9 bases lying between them. The CDR3 runs 15 residues. This CDR3 is CATSRGAKAGNTIYF. Here the CDR3 DNA reads TGTGCCACCAGCAGAGGGGCAAAGGCTGGAAACACCATATATTTT.

This clone is a singleton in its sample. V is TRBV27 and J is TRBJ2-5, with 8 bases fitting TRBD2. The junction had 20 bases not matched to a gene; V was cut back by 8 bases and J by 9 bases. The CDR3 sequence is 16 residues long. Per germline, CDR1 MNHEY and CDR2 SMNVEV (reference sequence). The CDR3 DNA follows: TGTGCCAGCTCACGCCTAGCGAAGTACCCGGGGGGGGCCCAGTACTTC. It encodes CASSRLAKYPGGAQYF.

Here the CDR3 DNA reads TGCAGCGTTGGACTAGCGGGGGCCTACGAGCAGTACTTC. Its translation: CSVGLAGAYEQYF. The gene calls are TRBV29-1 and TRBJ2-7, with 12 bases identical to TRBD2. Unmatched junction bases numbered 0, after V lost 4 bases and J lost 2 bases. Germline V CDR1 and CDR2: SQVTM, ANQGSEA. This CDR3 has 13 amino acids.

The chain carries TRBV7-2 and TRBJ2-3; 11 nucleotides agree with TRBD2. Germline V gives CDR1 SGHTA, CDR2 FQGNSA. The V and J ends lost 0 bases and 3 bases, in that order; junction bases with no gene match: 8. This CDR3 has 18 residues. The CDR3 spells CASSLAVTSGGPTDTQYF. Written as DNA, the CDR3 is TGTGCCAGCAGCTTAGCGGTTACTAGCGGGGGCCCGACAGATACGCAGTATTTT.

This clone came up once. This chain links TRBV6-5 with TRBJ2-1, with D perhaps TRBD2 (5 bases). Germline assignment: CDR1 MNHEY and CDR2 SVGAGI. The V end lost 1 base, the J end lost 8 bases, and 9 bases lay between the germline ends. The CDR3 loop spans 13 amino acids. The CDR3 loop reads CASSYYERDEQFF. As DNA, the CDR3 is TGTGCCAGCAGTTACTACGAGAGGGATGAGCAGTTCTTC.

This clone has a handful of counts. The V gene is TRBV28, the J gene TRBJ2-1; 15 nucleotides line up with TRBD2. V shed 5 bases and J 8 bases; nucleotides not matched to a gene: 10. This CDR3 has 17 residues. Germline values: CDR1 MDHEN, CDR2 SYDVKM. CDR3 coding DNA: TGTGCCAGCAGTCCACGGACTAGCGGGAGGGTGGGGCATGAGCAGTTCTTC. It yields the protein CASSPRTSGRVGHEQFF.

The chain is built from TRBV7-3 and TRBJ2-1; a possible D gene is TRBD1 (5 bases). Germline values: CDR1 SGHTA, CDR2 FQGTGA. Trimming stripped 1 base from V and 4 bases from J, with 11 bases between. CDR3 length: 15 amino acids. DNA for the CDR3: TGTGCCAGCAGCTTAATGCAGGGAAGTTACAATGAGCAGTTCTTC. This gives the protein CASSLMQGSYNEQFF.

The chain employs TRBV30 and TRBJ2-1, with 12 bases that match TRBD2. This CDR3 is 21 amino acids long. V lost 0 bases, J lost 0 bases, and 15 bases stayed unmatched. Germline V lookup: CDR1 GTSNPN, CDR2 SVGIG (reference sequence). The chain's CDR3 is CAWSVKRGLAGSLSSYNEQFF. As DNA, the CDR3 is TGTGCCTGGAGTGTAAAAAGAGGACTAGCGGGATCGTTGAGCTCCTACAATGAGCAGTTCTTC.

V and J are TRBV7-9 and TRBJ2-1; 11 bases map to TRBD1. This CDR3 is built from 15 residues. The germline V gene has CDR1 SEHNR and CDR2 FQNEAQ (reference sequence). V trimming: 5 bases; J trimming: 0 bases; junction bases outside the gene matches: 0. This chain's CDR3 is CASSGTGGSYNEQFF. The CDR3 coding sequence is TGTGCCAGCAGCGGGACAGGGGGCTCCTACAATGAGCAGTTCTTC.

This chain's CDR3 is CASSLGQGVEQYF. DNA of the CDR3: TGTGCCAGCAGCCTAGGTCAAGGGGTCGAGCAGTACTTC. This sequence joins TRBV5-5 and TRBJ2-7; D possibly corresponds to TRBD1 (5 bases). Trimming took off 4 bases at V and 6 bases at J, with 14 bases between the two ends. Germline-derived CDR1 and CDR2 are SGHKS and YYEKEE (reference sequence). The CDR3 has 13 residues.

The gene calls are TRBV6-5 and TRBJ2-5, with D possibly matching TRBD2 (6 bases). The V end was cut by 2 bases, the J end by 5 bases, with 18 bases between. Germline values: CDR1 MNHEY, CDR2 SVGAGI. The CDR3 consists of 16 residues. The CDR3 nucleotides read TGTGCCAGCAGTTACACGGGGTCCCCACGGGGGGAGACCCAGTACTTC. Protein: CASSYTGSPRGETQYF.

The chain carries TRBV19 and TRBJ2-1; 8 bases fit TRBD1. With 6 bases clipped from V and 10 bases from J, the junction kept 11 bases outside the gene matches. The germline V gene encodes CDR1 LNHDA and CDR2 SQIVND (reference sequence). This CDR3 comprises 14 residues. The CDR3 protein is CASRTGTGLGEQFF. Here the CDR3 DNA reads TGTGCCAGTAGGACCGGGACAGGACTCGGGGAGCAGTTCTTC.

This clone was counted once. This sequence joins TRBV28 and TRBJ2-7; possibly TRBD2 for D (7 bases). Per germline, CDR1 MDHEN and CDR2 SYDVKM. The V and J ends lost 6 bases and 5 bases respectively, with 14 bases between them. This CDR3 has 13 amino acids. This chain's CDR3 is CASRGGGRDEQYF. CDR3 nucleotide sequence: TGTGCCAGCAGAGGGGGGGGCAGGGACGAGCAGTACTTC. The full variable domain, its missing parts supplied by reference TRBV28 and TRBJ2-7, is DVKVTQSSRYLVKRTGEKVFLECVQDMDHENMFWYRQDPGLGLRLIYFSYDVKMKEKGDIPEGYSVSREKKERFSLILESASTNQTSMYLCASRGGGRDEQYFGPGTRLTVT.

V gene TRBV7-3 combines with J gene TRBJ1-6; D is perhaps TRBD1 (5 bases). Per the germline V gene, CDR1 is SGHTA and CDR2 is FQGTGA. There are 13 residues in the CDR3. V shed 8 bases and J shed 3 bases, with 8 bases lying between them. The CDR3 region is CASQGDYNSPLHF. CDR3 coding DNA: TGTGCCAGCCAGGGTGACTATAATTCACCCCTCCACTTT.

This chain connects TRBV11-2 to TRBJ2-5; 11 positions match TRBD1. The germline V gene has CDR1 SGHAT and CDR2 FQNNGV. The trim removed 5 bases at V and 5 bases at J, leaving 7 bases unmatched. The CDR3 extends over 15 amino acids. For the CDR3, the DNA is TGTGCCAGCAGCCCGGGGACAGGGGGGTGGGAGACCCAGTACTTC. Its translation is CASSPGTGGWETQYF.

This clone was seen a single time. The chain is built from TRBV5-4 and TRBJ1-1, with a possible D match to TRBD1 (5 bases). V shed 2 bases and J shed 2 bases, with 19 bases lying between them. The CDR3 runs to 17 residues. In germline, CDR1 is SGHNT, CDR2 YYREEE (reference sequence). The CDR3 loop is CASSFVPGVGANTEAFF. The CDR3 DNA is TGTGCCAGCAGCTTTGTTCCGGGGGTCGGGGCCAACACTGAAGCTTTCTTT.

The gene calls are TRBV28 and TRBJ1-4; 7 bases fit TRBD1. Trimming removed 5 bases from V and 7 bases from J; junction bases left unmatched: 13. The germline V gene encodes CDR1 MDHEN and CDR2 SYDVKM. This CDR3 has 16 amino acids. The CDR3 bases are TGTGCCAGCAGTCCTAGCCTGACAGGGTCTAGTGAAAAACTGTTTTTT. Translation gives CASSPSLTGSSEKLFF. The variable domain in full, completed from reference TRBV28 and TRBJ1-4, reads DVKVTQSSRYLVKRTGEKVFLECVQDMDHENMFWYRQDPGLGLRLIYFSYDVKMKEKGDIPEGYSVSREKKERFSLILESASTNQTSMYLCASSPSLTGSSEKLFFGSGTQLSVL.

CDR3 bases: TGTGCCAGCTCACCCGCCCCAGCGGGAGGAGGGTCCGGAAACACCATATATTTT. Protein sequence: CASSPAPAGGGSGNTIYF. The V and J genes are TRBV18 and TRBJ1-3; D gene uncertain. The V end lost 3 bases, the J end lost 4 bases, and 22 bases lay between the germline ends. Germline V gives CDR1 KGHSH, CDR2 LQKENI. The CDR3 spans 18 residues.